The rows below give T cell receptor beta chains drawn from one sample of a study of PD-L1 blockade in urothelial cancer. Method: immunoSEQ multiplex PCR; TCRdb's copy keeps in-frame clones and lacks some. The sample contains 40,000 to 55,000 clones, 70% to 90% of which appear only once. The sequenced sample was PBMCs, obtained around atezolizumab (anti-PD-L1) treatment. The receptors originated from a man in his sixties with urothelial cancer. The CDR3 runs from the conserved cysteine through the conserved F or W. Fields, in order: clone size, V gene, J gene, D gene, CDR3 protein, CDR3 DNA. A D gene is named only where the DNA matches it firmly. Some rows mark clone size as missing; the rest say once, few, many or name a class of expanded clone.

clone_size: .
v_call: TRBV11-3
j_call: TRBJ2-3
d_call: TRBD2
cdr3_aa: CASSSGTTSTDTQYF
cdr3_nt: TGTGCCAGCAGCTCCGGGACTACTAGCACAGATACGCAGTATTTT

clone_size: .
v_call: TRBV11-2
j_call: TRBJ1-5
d_call: .
cdr3_aa: CASSYKADQPQHF
cdr3_nt: TGTGCCAGCAGCTACAAGGCGGATCAGCCCCAGCATTTT

clone_size: .
v_call: TRBV9
j_call: TRBJ2-2
d_call: .
cdr3_aa: CASSVRGLDTGELFF
cdr3_nt: TGTGCCAGCAGCGTAAGAGGGCTTGACACCGGGGAGCTGTTTTTT

clone_size: .
v_call: TRBV7-6
j_call: TRBJ2-7
d_call: .
cdr3_aa: CASSPVTGNEQYF
cdr3_nt: TGTGCCAGCAGCCCGGTTACAGGGAACGAGCAGTACTTC

clone_size: .
v_call: TRBV5-1
j_call: TRBJ2-7
d_call: .
cdr3_aa: CASSLGTRDPNEQYF
cdr3_nt: TGCGCCAGCAGCTTGGGAACTAGGGATCCCAACGAGCAGTACTTC

clone_size: .
v_call: TRBV6-5
j_call: TRBJ1-2
d_call: .
cdr3_aa: CASSTELGAYGYTF
cdr3_nt: TGTGCCAGCAGTACCGAGCTGGGGGCCTATGGCTACACCTTC

clone_size: .
v_call: TRBV30
j_call: TRBJ2-3
d_call: TRBD1
cdr3_aa: CAWKLDRVTDTQYF
cdr3_nt: TGTGCCTGGAAATTGGACAGGGTGACGGATACGCAGTATTTT

clone_size: few
v_call: TRBV5-1
j_call: TRBJ1-6
d_call: .
cdr3_aa: CASSSVPSPGNSPLHF
cdr3_nt: TGCGCCAGCAGCTCAGTCCCTAGCCCCGGGAATTCACCCCTCCACTTT

clone_size: .
v_call: TRBV5-1
j_call: TRBJ1-2
d_call: .
cdr3_aa: CASSLGTEAGPYYGYTF
cdr3_nt: TGCGCCAGCAGCTTGGGGACGGAGGCGGGCCCCTACTATGGCTACACCTTC

clone_size: .
v_call: TRBV5-1
j_call: TRBJ2-3
d_call: .
cdr3_aa: CASSFDRTSTDTQYF
cdr3_nt: TGCGCCAGCAGCTTTGACAGAACTAGCACAGATACGCAGTATTTT

clone_size: few
v_call: TRBV5-6
j_call: TRBJ2-4
d_call: .
cdr3_aa: CASSDRQPQNIQYF
cdr3_nt: TGTGCCAGCAGCGACAGGCAGCCGCAAAACATTCAGTACTTC

clone_size: .
v_call: TRBV2
j_call: TRBJ2-1
d_call: TRBD2
cdr3_aa: CASSEWVAGGPNNEQFF
cdr3_nt: TGTGCCAGCAGTGAATGGGTAGCGGGAGGGCCTAACAATGAGCAGTTCTTC

clone_size: .
v_call: TRBV18
j_call: TRBJ2-7
d_call: TRBD2
cdr3_aa: CASSPRTSGAYEQYF
cdr3_nt: TGTGCCAGCTCACCACGGACTAGCGGAGCCTACGAGCAGTACTTC

clone_size: .
v_call: TRBV5-6
j_call: TRBJ1-1
d_call: TRBD1
cdr3_aa: CASSSDRGATEAFF
cdr3_nt: TGTGCCAGCAGCAGCGACAGGGGGGCCACTGAAGCTTTCTTT

clone_size: .
v_call: TRBV30
j_call: TRBJ1-4
d_call: .
cdr3_aa: CAWSGGYNEKLFF
cdr3_nt: TGTGCCTGGAGTGGCGGATATAATGAAAAACTGTTTTTT

clone_size: .
v_call: TRBV19
j_call: TRBJ2-7
d_call: .
cdr3_aa: CASSSSGSYEQYF
cdr3_nt: TGTGCCAGTAGTAGTAGCGGATCCTACGAGCAGTACTTC

clone_size: few
v_call: TRBV4-1
j_call: TRBJ1-6
d_call: TRBD1
cdr3_aa: CASSQEQGAYSPLHF
cdr3_nt: TGCGCCAGCAGCCAAGAGCAGGGGGCCTACTCACCCCTCCACTTT

clone_size: .
v_call: TRBV7-6
j_call: TRBJ2-3
d_call: TRBD1
cdr3_aa: CASSTQDRGGTDTQYF
cdr3_nt: TGTGCCAGCAGCACTCAGGACAGGGGAGGCACAGATACGCAGTATTTT

clone_size: .
v_call: TRBV7-3
j_call: TRBJ2-2
d_call: TRBD1
cdr3_aa: CASRPRDRNTGELFF
cdr3_nt: TGTGCCAGCAGGCCCCGGGACAGAAACACCGGGGAGCTGTTTTTT

clone_size: .
v_call: TRBV6-6
j_call: TRBJ1-5
d_call: TRBD1
cdr3_aa: CASSYPRDRDQPQHF
cdr3_nt: TGTGCCAGCAGTTACCCCCGGGACAGGGATCAGCCCCAGCATTTT

clone_size: .
v_call: TRBV6-1
j_call: TRBJ1-2
d_call: .
cdr3_aa: CASSEALTKGGYTF
cdr3_nt: TGTGCCAGCAGTGAAGCGCTGACAAAGGGGGGCTACACCTTC

clone_size: .
v_call: TRBV7-9
j_call: TRBJ1-6
d_call: .
cdr3_aa: CASSFSPNSPLHF
cdr3_nt: TGTGCCAGCAGCTTTTCACCTAATTCGCCCCTCCACTTT

clone_size: .
v_call: TRBV12-5
j_call: TRBJ2-7
d_call: TRBD1
cdr3_aa: CASWLGTGRASYEQYF
cdr3_nt: TGTGCTAGTTGGCTTGGGACAGGGAGAGCGTCCTACGAGCAGTACTTC

clone_size: few
v_call: TRBV18
j_call: TRBJ2-2
d_call: .
cdr3_aa: CASSQDLETGELFF
cdr3_nt: TGTGCCAGCTCACAAGACTTGGAAACCGGGGAGCTGTTTTTT

clone_size: .
v_call: TRBV6-5
j_call: TRBJ1-1
d_call: .
cdr3_aa: CASSYSWGLITEAFF
cdr3_nt: TGTGCCAGCAGTTACTCGTGGGGGCTTATCACTGAAGCTTTCTTT

clone_size: .
v_call: TRBV5-4
j_call: TRBJ2-5
d_call: TRBD1
cdr3_aa: CASSLGTGAYETQYF
cdr3_nt: TGTGCCAGCAGCTTGGGGACAGGGGCGTATGAGACCCAGTACTTC

clone_size: .
v_call: TRBV6-5
j_call: TRBJ2-7
d_call: .
cdr3_aa: CASSYGGHDYYEQYF
cdr3_nt: TGTGCCAGCAGTTACGGGGGACACGATTACTACGAGCAGTACTTC

clone_size: few
v_call: TRBV19
j_call: TRBJ1-5
d_call: .
cdr3_aa: CASSIPVSQPQHF
cdr3_nt: TGTGCCAGTAGTATCCCTGTGAGTCAGCCCCAGCATTTT

clone_size: .
v_call: TRBV5-4
j_call: TRBJ2-1
d_call: .
cdr3_aa: CASSVDRSSYNEQFF
cdr3_nt: TGTGCCAGCAGCGTGGACCGGAGCTCCTACAATGAGCAGTTCTTC

clone_size: once
v_call: TRBV7-8
j_call: TRBJ1-2
d_call: TRBD1
cdr3_aa: CASSSRPRDREGSRGYTF
cdr3_nt: TGTGCCAGCAGCTCCCGACCTAGGGACAGGGAGGGATCGCGGGGCTACACCTTC

clone_size: .
v_call: TRBV18
j_call: TRBJ1-6
d_call: TRBD1
cdr3_aa: CASSAQGNSYNSPLHF
cdr3_nt: TGTGCCAGCTCAGCACAGGGGAACTCCTATAATTCACCCCTCCACTTT

clone_size: .
v_call: TRBV2
j_call: TRBJ2-7
d_call: TRBD2
cdr3_aa: CASSLGLAENYEQYF
cdr3_nt: TGTGCCAGCAGTCTGGGACTAGCGGAGAACTACGAGCAGTACTTC

clone_size: .
v_call: TRBV6-6
j_call: TRBJ2-1
d_call: TRBD2
cdr3_aa: CASSPGLAQFF
cdr3_nt: TGTGCCAGCAGTCCGGGACTAGCCCAGTTCTTC

clone_size: .
v_call: TRBV4-1
j_call: TRBJ2-7
d_call: TRBD1
cdr3_aa: CASSPVRDRGNEQYF
cdr3_nt: TGCGCCAGCAGCCCGGTAAGGGACAGGGGGAACGAGCAGTACTTC

clone_size: .
v_call: TRBV19
j_call: TRBJ2-7
d_call: .
cdr3_aa: CASSTSQGLGLYEQYF
cdr3_nt: TGTGCCAGTAGCACCTCCCAGGGGCTCGGGCTCTACGAGCAGTACTTC

clone_size: once
v_call: TRBV11-2
j_call: TRBJ2-2
d_call: TRBD1
cdr3_aa: CASSFGQVNTGELFF
cdr3_nt: TGTGCCAGCAGCTTCGGACAGGTGAACACCGGGGAGCTGTTTTTT

clone_size: .
v_call: TRBV5-4
j_call: TRBJ1-2
d_call: TRBD1
cdr3_aa: CASSATQGANGYTF
cdr3_nt: TGTGCCAGCAGCGCAACACAGGGGGCGAATGGCTACACCTTC

clone_size: few
v_call: TRBV18
j_call: TRBJ1-1
d_call: TRBD1
cdr3_aa: CASSPNRGSEAFF
cdr3_nt: TGTGCCAGCTCACCAAACAGGGGGAGTGAAGCTTTCTTT

clone_size: .
v_call: TRBV27
j_call: TRBJ1-3
d_call: TRBD1
cdr3_aa: CASTGLKRDSRRGISGNTIYF
cdr3_nt: TGTGCCAGCACCGGACTAAAAAGGGACAGTCGCCGCGGTATCTCTGGAAACACCATATATTTT

clone_size: once
v_call: TRBV20-1
j_call: TRBJ2-7
d_call: .
cdr3_aa: CSASPLYEQYF
cdr3_nt: TGCAGTGCTAGCCCCTTGTACGAGCAGTACTTC

clone_size: .
v_call: TRBV4-3
j_call: TRBJ1-4
d_call: TRBD1
cdr3_aa: CASSLGTGDEKLFF
cdr3_nt: TGCGCCAGCAGTCTTGGGACAGGGGATGAAAAACTGTTTTTT

clone_size: .
v_call: TRBV10-3
j_call: TRBJ2-3
d_call: TRBD1
cdr3_aa: CAISDPTGGTDTQYF
cdr3_nt: TGTGCCATCAGTGACCCGACAGGGGGCACAGATACGCAGTATTTT

clone_size: .
v_call: TRBV11-2
j_call: TRBJ1-1
d_call: .
cdr3_aa: CASSPDSIGRGYTEAFF
cdr3_nt: TGTGCCAGCAGCCCAGACAGTATTGGGAGGGGGTACACTGAAGCTTTCTTT

clone_size: .
v_call: TRBV30
j_call: TRBJ2-1
d_call: TRBD2
cdr3_aa: CASVAGGLNEQFF
cdr3_nt: TGTGCCTCGGTAGCGGGGGGGTTAAATGAGCAGTTCTTC

clone_size: .
v_call: TRBV6-5
j_call: TRBJ2-7
d_call: TRBD1
cdr3_aa: CASSSRDRGTEQYF
cdr3_nt: TGTGCCAGCAGTTCCCGGGACAGGGGAACCGAGCAGTACTTC

clone_size: .
v_call: TRBV30
j_call: TRBJ1-4
d_call: TRBD1
cdr3_aa: CAWKDRGSEKLFF
cdr3_nt: TGTGCCTGGAAAGACAGGGGTAGTGAAAAACTGTTTTTT

clone_size: .
v_call: TRBV11-1
j_call: TRBJ2-4
d_call: .
cdr3_aa: CASSQGGLAKNIQYF
cdr3_nt: TGTGCCAGCAGCCAGGGGGGCCTAGCCAAAAACATTCAGTACTTC

clone_size: .
v_call: TRBV5-4
j_call: TRBJ2-1
d_call: .
cdr3_aa: CASSLAGSNEQFF
cdr3_nt: TGTGCCAGCAGCTTGGCCGGTTCGAATGAGCAGTTCTTC

clone_size: .
v_call: TRBV10-3
j_call: TRBJ2-3
d_call: TRBD2
cdr3_aa: CAIAGGPDTQYF
cdr3_nt: TGTGCCATCGCGGGGGGCCCGGATACGCAGTATTTT

clone_size: once
v_call: TRBV18
j_call: TRBJ1-4
d_call: TRBD1
cdr3_aa: CASSPVGQGGEKLFF
cdr3_nt: TGTGCCAGCTCACCCGTGGGACAGGGAGGTGAAAAACTGTTTTTT

clone_size: .
v_call: TRBV6-5
j_call: TRBJ2-5
d_call: .
cdr3_aa: CASSRGTLQETQYF
cdr3_nt: TGTGCCAGCAGTCGGGGGACGTTACAAGAGACCCAGTACTTC

clone_size: large
v_call: TRBV7-3
j_call: TRBJ1-3
d_call: TRBD1
cdr3_aa: CASSLTPGGSGNTIYF
cdr3_nt: TGTGCCAGCAGCTTGACCCCAGGGGGCTCTGGAAACACCATATATTTT

clone_size: .
v_call: TRBV6-1
j_call: TRBJ1-5
d_call: TRBD1
cdr3_aa: CASSAPARRGHDQPQHF
cdr3_nt: TGTGCCAGCAGTGCCCCTGCGCGCAGGGGGCACGATCAGCCCCAGCATTTT

clone_size: .
v_call: TRBV7-9
j_call: TRBJ2-2
d_call: .
cdr3_aa: CASSLGTLNTGELFF
cdr3_nt: TGTGCCAGCAGCTTAGGGACACTGAACACCGGGGAGCTGTTTTTT

clone_size: .
v_call: TRBV15
j_call: TRBJ1-1
d_call: .
cdr3_aa: CATSTRGDEAFF
cdr3_nt: TGTGCCACCAGCACACGGGGGGATGAAGCTTTCTTT

clone_size: .
v_call: TRBV6-5
j_call: TRBJ1-1
d_call: TRBD1
cdr3_aa: CASTNTGTDHQQAFF
cdr3_nt: TGTGCCAGCACCAACACCGGGACAGACCATCAACAAGCTTTCTTT

clone_size: .
v_call: TRBV28
j_call: TRBJ1-1
d_call: .
cdr3_aa: CASSGQPNTEAFF
cdr3_nt: TGTGCCAGCAGTGGACAGCCGAACACTGAAGCTTTCTTT

clone_size: once
v_call: TRBV5-1
j_call: TRBJ1-1
d_call: .
cdr3_aa: CASSTRGNTEAFF
cdr3_nt: TGCGCTAGCAGCACCAGGGGTAACACTGAAGCTTTCTTT

clone_size: .
v_call: TRBV7-9
j_call: TRBJ2-7
d_call: .
cdr3_aa: CASSPPGLYEQYF
cdr3_nt: TGTGCCAGCAGCCCCCCAGGGCTCTACGAGCAGTACTTC